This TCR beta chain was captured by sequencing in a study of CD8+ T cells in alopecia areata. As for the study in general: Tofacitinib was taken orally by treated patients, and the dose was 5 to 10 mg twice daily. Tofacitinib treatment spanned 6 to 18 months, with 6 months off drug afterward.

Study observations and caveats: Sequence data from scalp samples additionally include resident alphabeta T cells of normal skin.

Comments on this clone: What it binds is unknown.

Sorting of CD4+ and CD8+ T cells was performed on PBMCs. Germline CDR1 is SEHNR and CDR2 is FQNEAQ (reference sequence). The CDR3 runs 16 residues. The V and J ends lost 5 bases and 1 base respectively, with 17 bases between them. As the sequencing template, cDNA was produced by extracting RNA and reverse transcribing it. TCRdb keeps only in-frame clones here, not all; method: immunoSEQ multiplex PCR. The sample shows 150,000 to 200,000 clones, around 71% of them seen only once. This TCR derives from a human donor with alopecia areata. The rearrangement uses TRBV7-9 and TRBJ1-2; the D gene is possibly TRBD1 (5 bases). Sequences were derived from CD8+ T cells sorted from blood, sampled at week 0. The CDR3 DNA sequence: TGTGCCAGCAGCCCGACGGCGCAGGGTTATAACTATGGCTACACCTTC. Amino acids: CASSPTAQGYNYGYTF. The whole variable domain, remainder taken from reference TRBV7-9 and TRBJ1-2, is DTGVSQNPRHKITKRGQNVTFRCDPISEHNRLYWYRQTLGQGPEFLTYFQNEAQLEKSRLLSDRFSAERPKGSFSTLEIQRTEQGDSAMYLCASSPTAQGYNYGYTFGSGTRLTVV.